This is a list of T cell receptor beta chains from one sample in a study of molecular identifiers for immune sequencing clone quantification. MiXCR, applied by TCRdb to the PCR reads, yields one record per CDR3 protein. The repertoire includes 63,000 or so distinct CDR3 sequences, roughly 17% of them detected once, and approximately 1.4% sits in the top ten. Sequences were obtained from naive CD8+ T cells from blood, with Jurkat cell RNA spiked in. The receptor set was obtained from a human donor in good health. Some libraries in this study had Jurkat cell RNA spiked in. CDR3s include the opening cysteine and the closing phenylalanine or tryptophan. Where a row states a size, it is once, few, many or the class of an expanded clone; other rows omit it.

-	TRBJ2-1	TRBV20-1	CSAYPSGRVYNEQFF
many	TRBJ2-3	TRBV7-9	CASSFGTTRGDTQYF
few	TRBJ2-2	TRBV20-1	CSARGTSGSGELFF
many	TRBJ1-1	TRBV11-2	CASSLTGVTKDTEAFF
few	TRBJ2-2	TRBV10-2	CASSVRGFLADTGELFF
many	TRBJ2-7	TRBV7-9	CASSQTPTYEQYF
few	TRBJ2-7	TRBV13	CASSLQFEQYF
many	TRBJ1-3	TRBV28	CASSLSQGHGNTIYF
-	TRBJ2-5	TRBV20-1	CSARKPLWASGIQETQYF
many	TRBJ2-5	TRBV4-1	CASSHLGSAETQYF
many	TRBJ1-5	TRBV20-1	CSARPMDRGPNQPQHF
many	TRBJ2-3	TRBV5-1	CASSLPGQGSTDTQYF
few	TRBJ2-2	TRBV11-2	CASSLGRLAGDTGELFF
many	TRBJ1-1	TRBV5-6	CASSLGVGGAWTEAFF
few	TRBJ2-2	TRBV7-6	CASSLGLAGSTGELFF
-	TRBJ1-5	TRBV28	CAIKDPFRLEEQPQHF
many	TRBJ2-3	TRBV24-1	CATDAGRTDTQYF
many	TRBJ2-7	TRBV6-1	CASSDFSYTTGREQYF
-	TRBJ2-7	TRBV10-3	CAISPGGLGVQYF
many	TRBJ2-1	TRBV6-2/TRBV6-3	CASSLYGEHEQFF
many	TRBJ2-3	TRBV2	CASSEVGSTDTQYF
many	TRBJ1-2	TRBV29-1	CSVESGGRNYGYTF
many	TRBJ1-4	TRBV7-9	CASRGGYEKLFF
many	TRBJ1-4	TRBV13	CASSFWAGENEKLFF
many	TRBJ1-6	TRBV2	CASSGGSSYNSPLHF
-	TRBJ2-5	TRBV5-3	CASSFGGEETQYF
-	TRBJ2-1	TRBV18	CASSPSGTDYNEQFF
-	TRBJ2-1	TRBV28	CASSLLTGSSYNEQFF
many	TRBJ2-7	TRBV5-1	CASSLGGLADSPHEQYF
many	TRBJ2-7	TRBV29-1	CSVETGGGYEQYF
-	TRBJ2-3	TRBV28	CASSLEGAIDTQCF
few	TRBJ1-5	TRBV28	CASSPGISSNQPQHF
many	TRBJ2-2	TRBV11-2	CASSLGSSGELFF
many	TRBJ1-4	TRBV7-9	CASSLEFGQGIRKLFF
-	TRBJ2-7	TRBV12-3/TRBV12-4	CASTPVGSGSYEQYF
many	TRBJ2-7	TRBV4-1	CASSQGIAGPYEQYF
many	TRBJ2-1	TRBV11-2	CASSFSIAGGPYNEQFF
many	TRBJ2-1	TRBV28	CASSQLAGARDEQFF
-	TRBJ2-7	TRBV7-2	CAGSLGYKQYF
-	TRBJ2-1	TRBV27	CASSLKGGGHYNEQFF
many	TRBJ2-2	TRBV12-3/TRBV12-4	CASSYQSGSGELFF
-	TRBJ1-1	TRBV27	CVSSLVGNTEAFF
many	TRBJ2-7	TRBV28	CASSTGRDTYEQYF
many	TRBJ2-7	TRBV29-1	CSVPGTYEQYF
many	TRBJ2-2	TRBV6-2/TRBV6-3	CASSYGGTGELFF
-	TRBJ2-2	TRBV3-1	CASSQIMDYTGELFF
-	TRBJ2-7	TRBV20-1	CSARDFGTSDYEQYF
-	TRBJ2-7	TRBV6-6	CASSDPRGVGSKLYEQYF
few	TRBJ2-1	TRBV28	CASSSLTGINEQFF
few	TRBJ2-1	TRBV11-2	CASSLGGLHEQFF